This T cell receptor beta chain was recovered during a study of CD8 T cells in Susac syndrome (dated by TCRdb to about 2019). As for the study more broadly: Of the Susac syndrome patients who were sequenced, eight were in clinical remission while more than five had clinically active disease. At blood withdrawal, Susac syndrome patients were either therapy-naive, taking corticosteroids (in some cases with IVIg as well), or taking IVIg alone. Repertoire sequencing was used to test whether CD8+ T cell activation and differentiation in Susac syndrome was antigen driven. General findings and caveats noted by the study authors: In patients with Susac syndrome, the CD4+ T cell repertoire showed no detectable clonal expansion. The study acknowledged that relatively few individuals were included in the TCR sequencing and HLA analysis.

RNA was extracted with the RNeasy kit and roughly 0.45 to 1 ug was reverse transcribed using random hexamers. The immunoSEQ multiplex PCR assay, covering 54 Vbeta and 13 Jbeta segments, was used to amplify TCR beta CDR3 regions. PCR amplification bias was corrected using a synthetic template baseline for primer optimization and computational correction. Per the authors' processing: Reads were assigned to V, D and J genes according to IMGT and analyzed in immunoSEQ Analyzer, with only productive sequences retained. Clonality was computed as one minus Shannon entropy normalized by log2 of the number of productive unique sequences. For each patient and control, public and private clones were evaluated among the 100 most prevalent clones. Susac-specific clones were defined as absent from healthy and MS cohorts, 850 to 1,300 published viral clones and other ImmuneACCESS disease sequences. In TCRdb, the public reads were trimmed at Q25 with fastp and aligned with MiXCR, with productive beta chains retained. All rows with the same CDR3 protein become a single entry with the most common DNA and genes. These V and J calls derive from TCRdb rather than the authors' analysis. The sample yields 200,000 to 300,000 distinct CDR3 sequences; about 96% were counted once. Roughly 0.1% of the sample belongs to the ten largest clones.

V gives up 6 bases and J gives up 6 bases, and the segment between their germline ends measures 14 bases. The CDR3 goes from the cysteine to the phenylalanine over 13 residues. Solely the CDR3 DNA is kept, with 39 bases framed from the first base. Based on the germline V gene (reference sequence), the CDR1 and CDR2 sequences are MNHEY and SMNVEV. High-throughput TCR beta sequencing profiled peripheral blood CD8+ and CD4+ T cells from healthy donors, Susac syndrome patients and multiple sclerosis patients. The Susac syndrome patients fulfilled recently defined diagnostic criteria for either definite or probable disease. Bulk CD8+ and CD4+ T cells were purified magnetically by negative isolation, whereas CD8+ TEMRA cells were enriched by FACS. Blood was drawn into EDTA tubes, processed within 24 hours, and PBMCs were isolated by density gradient centrifugation. PBMCs intended for TCR sequencing were cryopreserved in liquid nitrogen and thawed later in a water bath at 37 degrees C. The sorted or isolated CD4+, CD8+ and CD8+ TEMRA cells reached a purity of at least 90%.

With regard to this clonotype: Its target antigen remains unknown. Per-base quality was not reported, and no clone a single base away is much larger than it.

Sequencing was carried out using CD4+ T cells from PBMCs. The TCR was taken from a human donor with Susac syndrome. The V gene is TRBV27 and the J gene is TRBJ1-1, with the D gene call left open. The DNA reads TGTGCCAGCAGCCTGCTGACTACACCTGAAGCTTTCTTT. This translates into CASSLLTTPEAFF.